These T cell receptor beta chains were read from a single sample in a study of graft-versus-host responses after intestinal transplantation. Here immunoSEQ multiplex PCR was the method, and the copy in TCRdb shows in-frame clones only, minus some. Here the sample spans about 66,000 clones, roughly 87% being singletons. No antigen has been assigned to these receptors. The input for sequencing was unstimulated CD8+ T cells sorted from spleen or lymph node cells, taken before intestinal transplant. These receptors all stem from a human donor who received an intestinal transplant. Each CDR3 is given with its conserved first and last residue. D genes are given only for firm matches.

j_gene: TRBJ2-1
d_gene: NA
v_gene: TRBV7-9
CDR3aa: CASSLVSGYNEQFF

j_gene: TRBJ1-1
d_gene: TRBD1
v_gene: TRBV10-2
CDR3aa: CASSDPDRGLNTEAFF

j_gene: TRBJ2-4
d_gene: NA
v_gene: TRBV7-2
CDR3aa: CASSLGAGNLAKNIQYF

j_gene: TRBJ2-5
d_gene: TRBD2
v_gene: TRBV10-2
CDR3aa: CASSIAGQETQYF

j_gene: TRBJ1-1
d_gene: TRBD1
v_gene: TRBV29-1
CDR3aa: CSVVSEGQSLVF

j_gene: TRBJ1-1
d_gene: NA
v_gene: TRBV5-1
CDR3aa: CASSLLVRGRAEAFF

j_gene: TRBJ1-2
d_gene: NA
v_gene: TRBV5-8
CDR3aa: CASSLAGGVNYGYTF

j_gene: TRBJ2-5
d_gene: TRBD2
v_gene: TRBV7-3
CDR3aa: CASSPLGGGLQETQYF

j_gene: TRBJ1-4
d_gene: NA
v_gene: TRBV5-4
CDR3aa: CASSSNGQNNEKLFF

j_gene: TRBJ1-5
d_gene: TRBD1
v_gene: TRBV7-9
CDR3aa: CASKAGGDPNQPQHF

j_gene: TRBJ2-7
d_gene: TRBD2
v_gene: TRBV13
CDR3aa: CASSLGERGEYEQYF

j_gene: TRBJ1-5
d_gene: TRBD1
v_gene: TRBV2
CDR3aa: CASSGQGGQPQHF

j_gene: TRBJ1-5
d_gene: NA
v_gene: TRBV6-5
CDR3aa: CASRHRATKSQPQHF

j_gene: TRBJ2-1
d_gene: TRBD2
v_gene: TRBV7-9
CDR3aa: CASSSPGGEQFF

j_gene: TRBJ1-2
d_gene: TRBD1
v_gene: TRBV5-1
CDR3aa: CASSLAGDRLTYGYTF

j_gene: TRBJ2-2
d_gene: TRBD1
v_gene: TRBV25-1
CDR3aa: CASSPTGVGELFF

j_gene: TRBJ2-7
d_gene: NA
v_gene: TRBV9
CDR3aa: CASSLGDTPYEQYF

j_gene: TRBJ1-1
d_gene: NA
v_gene: TRBV9
CDR3aa: CASSVVDTFSTEAFF

j_gene: TRBJ1-1
d_gene: NA
v_gene: TRBV7-9
CDR3aa: CASSLGTVNTEAFF

j_gene: TRBJ2-7
d_gene: TRBD2
v_gene: TRBV4-1
CDR3aa: CASSQGVSGIYEQYF

j_gene: TRBJ2-7
d_gene: NA
v_gene: TRBV11-2
CDR3aa: CASSFYSSYEQYF

j_gene: TRBJ1-1
d_gene: NA
v_gene: TRBV7-2
CDR3aa: CASSSSSTGGTEAFF

j_gene: TRBJ1-1
d_gene: NA
v_gene: TRBV10-3
CDR3aa: CAISESETGIGDTEAFF

j_gene: TRBJ2-7
d_gene: NA
v_gene: TRBV7-9
CDR3aa: CASSTLRVEAYEQYF

j_gene: TRBJ2-1
d_gene: NA
v_gene: TRBV4-1
CDR3aa: CASSQVTWSTDNEQFF

j_gene: TRBJ1-2
d_gene: NA
v_gene: TRBV7-9
CDR3aa: CASIPEGGYGYTF

j_gene: TRBJ2-7
d_gene: TRBD1
v_gene: TRBV9
CDR3aa: CASSPGTEAYEQYF